One and the same sample provided the 8 T cell receptor beta chains below, sequenced in a study of T-cell reconstitution after alpha-beta-depleted transplantation in children. Unique molecular identifiers were used in preparing the TCRbeta library. TCRdb redid the calling of the PCR reads with MiXCR, one entry per CDR3 protein. Of 600,000 to 700,000 distinct CDR3 sequences in the sample, around a sixth were seen once. The sample consisted of PBMCs from the stem cell graft donor, taken from the stem cell graft. The receptors come from a human donor who donated a stem cell graft to a child with acute myeloid leukemia.

This clonotype was counted only a few times. The genes are TRBV6-6 and TRBJ2-7, with D possibly being TRBD2 (5 bases). Germline loops: CDR1 MNHNY, CDR2 SVGAGI (reference sequence). Trimming pared 6 bases from V and 5 bases from J, leaving 14 bases between. CDR3 length: 13 residues. CDR3 nucleotides: TGTGCCAGCAGCCTTTGGACGGGGAACGAGCAGTACTTC. Its translation: CASSLWTGNEQYF.

The chain joins TRBV10-3 to TRBJ2-7; perhaps TRBD1 as D (6 bases). The CDR3 length is 12 residues. Per the germline V gene, CDR1 is ENHRY and CDR2 is SYGVKD. V lost 4 bases, J lost 6 bases, and 10 bases lay in between. For the CDR3, the DNA is TGTGCCATCAGTGTGCAGGGGATCGAGCAGTACGTC. Translating gives CAISVQGIEQYV.

This clonotype turned up a few times. The V gene is TRBV7-2, the J gene TRBJ2-3; the D gene is possibly TRBD2 (6 bases). The CDR3 length is 16 residues. Germline V lookup: CDR1 SGHTA, CDR2 FQGNSA. With 1 base removed from V and 1 base from J, the gap between germline ends came to 12 bases. DNA for the CDR3: TGTGCCAGCAGCTTAGGCGGGGCCCGCGGCACAGATACGCAGTATTTT. As protein: CASSLGGARGTDTQYF.

Worth noting for this clonotype: The germline gene is not matched at one end of the junction; a read error may be the cause. The rearrangement uses TRBV20-1 and TRBJ1-5; D is possibly TRBD1 (5 bases). The germline CDR1 and CDR2 sequences are DFQATT and SNEGSKA (reference sequence). There are 16 residues in the CDR3. CDR3: CCARAGGTPSNQPQHF. CDR3 in DNA: TGCTGTGCTAGAGCGGGGGGGACCCCTAGCAATCAGCCCCAGCATTTT.

The table lists this clonotype with many counts. The rearrangement links TRBV6-5 to TRBJ1-5; D is possibly TRBD1 (5 bases). Trimming stripped 1 base from V and 5 bases from J, with 12 bases between. The CDR3 is made up of 15 amino acids. Germline loops: CDR1 MNHEY, CDR2 SVGAGI. Written as DNA, the CDR3 is TGTGCCAGCAGTTACTTAATGGGGGAGCATCAGCCCCAGCATTTT. Encoded protein: CASSYLMGEHQPQHF.

The sample holds a few counts of this clonotype. The rearrangement uses TRBV7-9 and TRBJ1-2; 7 positions match TRBD1. The CDR3 is made up of 13 amino acids. Trimming at V came to 3 bases and at J to 10 bases, leaving 8 bases not matched to a gene. The germline V gene encodes CDR1 SEHNR and CDR2 FQNEAQ (reference sequence). In DNA form, the CDR3 reads TGTGCCAGCAGCTTTCAACAGGGGTTGGACTACACCTTC. Translating gives CASSFQQGLDYTF.

This clonotype was observed a handful of times. CDR3 protein: CASSRKRESDHNEQFF. Written as DNA, the CDR3 is TGTGCCAGCAGCCGCAAACGGGAGTCGGACCACAATGAGCAGTTCTTC. The rearrangement links TRBV7-2 to TRBJ2-1, with D possibly being TRBD2 (6 bases). The V and J ends lost 5 bases and 5 bases respectively, with 19 bases between them. CDR1 SGHTA and CDR2 FQGNSA come from the germline V gene. CDR3 length: 16 amino acids. Filled out from reference TRBV7-2 and TRBJ2-1, the complete variable domain reads GAGVSQSPSNKVTEKGKDVELRCDPISGHTALYWYRQSLGQGLEFLIYFQGNSAPDKSGLPSDRFSAERTGGSVSTLTIQRTQQEDSAVYLCASSRKRESDHNEQFFGPGTRLTVL.

The V gene is TRBV29-1, the J gene TRBJ2-7; 9 positions match TRBD1. The CDR3 has 14 amino acids. Germline CDR1 is SQVTM and CDR2 is ANQGSEA. V was pared by 4 bases and J by 1 base, with 5 bases of the junction left unmatched. The CDR3 region is CSVVGGTGSYEQYF. CDR3 nucleotide sequence: TGCAGCGTTGTGGGAGGGACAGGGTCCTACGAGCAGTACTTC.